This T cell receptor beta chain was found in a study of Ad26.COV2.S vaccination and SARS-CoV-2 variants. In the study overall: Ad26.COV2.S, an intramuscular injection, was given once or twice 56 days apart.

The germline V and J ends were trimmed by 6 bases and 0 bases, with 17 bases remaining between them. The CDR3 covers 16 residues. Germline-derived CDR1 and CDR2 are SGHRS and YFSETQ. The study's findings and limits: The TCR breadth and depth analyses may have produced an underestimate of total T cell responses. Vaccine and placebo recipients had comparable breadth of non-spike TCRs. Placebo recipients showed lower spike-specific TCR breadth than vaccinees.

Turning to this clone: Its antigen is unknown.

The method was immunoSEQ multiplex PCR; TCRdb's version includes in-frame clones alone and lacks a portion of them. The table shows roughly 300,000 clones, with 75% to 90% occurring only once. The treatment here: roughly 18 received Ad26.COV2.S at low or high dose, single or two shots; several received placebo; per-sample allocation not given. Samples came from day 63 after the first vaccine or placebo injection. This receptor was obtained from a person aged 18-65 years who received the Ad26.COV2.S COVID-19 vaccine or a placebo. Here the sequenced sample was peripheral blood, taken in a trial of Ad26.COV2.S vaccine versus placebo. The J gene is TRBJ2-3, the V gene TRBV5-1; tentatively, D is TRBD1 (5 bases). The CDR3 DNA reads as TGCGCCAGCAAGCTAGGGGCAACTTCTAGCACAGATACGCAGTATTTT. Its protein is CASKLGATSSTDTQYF.